These 8 T cell receptor beta chains share one sample of origin, sequenced in a study of blood T cell repertoires in COVID-19. The table came from immunoSEQ multiplex PCR; TCRdb's copy has only in-frame clones and leaves some out. The data show under 50,000 clones, with about 92% seen just once and 15% to 20% held by the top ten. Sequencing was carried out using peripheral blood. These receptors were obtained from a man aged 65 to 85 with active COVID-19.

V and J are TRBV24-1 and TRBJ1-4; D is unresolved. Germline CDR1 reads KGHDR; CDR2 reads SFDVKD. The CDR3 is 12 residues long. The V end was cut by 9 bases, the J end by 0 bases, with 4 bases between. The CDR3 bases are TGTGCCACCTCCACAACTAATGAAAAACTGTTTTTT. Translating it yields CATSTTNEKLFF.

The table lists this clone with a count of one. Here the CDR3 DNA reads TGTGTCAGAACGCTTAGGGGGAGTGAAAAACTGTTTTTT. Amino acids: CVRTLRGSEKLFF. The rearrangement joins TRBV7-5 to TRBJ1-4; the listed D gene, TRBD1, was not tested against the DNA. TRBV7-5 constitutes a pseudogene. The CDR3 runs to 13 residues.

The rearrangement links TRBV5-1 to TRBJ2-6; maybe TRBD2 (7 bases). V lost 4 bases to trimming and J lost 1 base, with 15 bases between them. This CDR3 is built from 17 residues. The germline V gene encodes CDR1 SGHRS and CDR2 YFSETQ. The CDR3 DNA is TGCGCCAGCAGCCAACTCGCGGGGGCGTCTGGGGCCAACGTCCTGACTTTC. Amino acids: CASSQLAGASGANVLTF.

The chain has TRBV7-3 and TRBJ2-1; 8 bases map to TRBD2. CDR3 length: 16 amino acids. Germline V lookup: CDR1 SGHTA, CDR2 FQGTGA. V gave up 5 bases and J gave up 5 bases; unmatched junction bases: 11. CDR3 DNA sequence: TGTGCCAGCAGCCACCGGGTCGGGGGGGCGAACAATGAGCAGTTCTTC. This codes for CASSHRVGGANNEQFF.

This clone was recorded only once. The chain recombines TRBV4-1 with TRBJ1-4; tentatively, D is TRBD1 (6 bases). Looked up from germline, CDR1 is MGHRA and CDR2 is YSYEKL. The CDR3 spans 17 residues. V was clipped by 4 bases and J by 8 bases, with 23 bases between them. CDR3 residues: CASSRIPRGGAREKLFF. The CDR3 coding sequence is TGCGCCAGCAGCCGTATCCCTCGGGGGGGCGCACGAGAAAAACTGTTTTTT.

V usage is TRBV19 and J usage is TRBJ1-1, with 7 bases identical to TRBD1. The germline gives CDR1 LNHDA, CDR2 SQIVND (reference sequence). The CDR3 is made up of 14 amino acids. V trimming: 3 bases; J trimming: 6 bases; junction bases outside the gene matches: 7. CDR3 bases: TGTGCCAGTAGTATTAGGGGGCGCAGAGCTGAAGCTTTCTTT. Translation: CASSIRGRRAEAFF.

The chain links TRBV28 to TRBJ2-4, with 10 bases matching TRBD1. The CDR3 length is 16 residues. Germline V gives CDR1 MDHEN, CDR2 SYDVKM. The ends lost 4 bases at V and 6 bases at J; junction bases unmatched: 9. CDR3 protein: CASSSPGTGVINIQYF. In DNA form, the CDR3 reads TGTGCCAGCAGTTCCCCCGGGACAGGGGTGATAAACATTCAGTACTTC.

This clone was observed once. This chain links TRBV7-6 with TRBJ2-5, with 7 bases that match TRBD2. Germline CDR1 and CDR2: SGHVS and FNYEAQ. CDR3 length: 15 amino acids. J was trimmed by 2 bases and V by 4 bases; bases with no gene match: 7. The DNA of the CDR3 is TGTGCCAGCAGCTCATCCGGACTAGTACAAGAGACCCAGTACTTC. This codes for CASSSSGLVQETQYF. Based on the CDR3 plus reference TRBV7-6 and TRBJ2-5, the full variable domain is GAGVSQSPRYKVTKRGQDVALRCDPISGHVSLYWYRQALGQGPEFLTYFNYEAQQDKSGLPNDRFSAERPEGSISTLTIQRTEQRDSAMYRCASSSSGLVQETQYFGPGTRLLVL.